The rows below give T cell receptor beta chains drawn from one sample of a study of OX40 agonist ivuxolimab in advanced cancers. Using immunoSEQ multiplex PCR, the repertoire was profiled, and TCRdb retains in-frame clones only, with some absent. Here the sample spans approximately 49,000 clones, roughly 83% being singletons. The sample in question was CD4+ or CD8+ T cells sorted from blood, obtained in a trial of the OX40 agonist ivuxolimab. These TCRs come from an adult with an advanced solid tumor such as melanoma, head and neck, liver or kidney cancer. CDR3s include the opening cysteine and the closing phenylalanine or tryptophan. D genes are given only for firm matches. The size entry is marked missing in some rows and otherwise reads once, few, many or a size class.

TRBV7-2	TRBJ2-3	TRBD2	.	CASSFSGTSGRDTQYF	TGTGCCAGCAGCTTCTCGGGGACTAGCGGGAGGGATACGCAGTATTTT
TRBV7-2	TRBJ2-1	TRBD2	.	CASSPDGLAYYNEQFF	TGTGCCAGCAGCCCCGATGGACTAGCGTACTACAATGAGCAGTTCTTC
TRBV19	TRBJ2-1	TRBD1	.	CASTHAGTGRNEQFF	TGTGCCAGTACCCACGCCGGGACAGGGCGCAATGAGCAGTTCTTC
TRBV2	TRBJ1-1	TRBD1	once	CASRDRGSTEAFF	TGTGCCAGCAGGGACAGGGGAAGCACTGAAGCTTTCTTT
TRBV6-6	TRBJ2-1	TRBD2	.	CASSFGGSSYNEQFF	TGTGCCAGCAGTTTCGGGGGGAGCTCCTACAATGAGCAGTTCTTC
TRBV19	TRBJ1-4	.	.	CASSIRDGLNEKLFF	TGTGCCAGTAGTATACGAGACGGACTCAATGAAAAACTGTTTTTT
TRBV7-2	TRBJ1-1	.	once	CASSPRAYTEAFF	TGTGCCAGCAGCCCCAGGGCCTACACTGAAGCTTTCTTT
TRBV5-4	TRBJ2-6	TRBD2	.	CASMASGRGGANVLTF	TGTGCCAGCATGGCTAGCGGGAGGGGAGGGGCCAACGTCCTGACTTTC
TRBV7-2	TRBJ1-1	TRBD1	.	CASSLRQGRTEAFF	TGTGCCAGCAGCTTAAGACAGGGGAGAACTGAAGCTTTCTTT
TRBV5-1	TRBJ2-7	TRBD2	.	CASASPTSGSYEQYF	TGCGCCAGCGCGTCACCAACTAGCGGCTCCTACGAGCAGTACTTC
TRBV6-6	TRBJ2-7	.	.	CASSRQGGTGYEQYF	TGTGCCAGCAGCCGCCAGGGTGGGACGGGCTACGAGCAGTACTTC
TRBV19	TRBJ2-5	.	.	CASSPGGTAKIQETQYF	TGTGCCAGTAGTCCCGGGGGGACAGCAAAAATACAAGAGACCCAGTACTTC
TRBV5-4	TRBJ2-5	.	.	CASSLGGGGRQETQYF	TGTGCCAGCAGCTTGGGGGGCGGGGGCCGCCAAGAGACCCAGTACTTC
TRBV2	TRBJ2-1	.	.	CASRLYSNEQFF	TGTGCCAGCAGATTATACAGCAATGAGCAGTTCTTC
TRBV5-1	TRBJ2-3	TRBD1	.	CASSLAGGDTQYF	TGCGCCAGCAGCTTGGCAGGGGGAGATACGCAGTATTTT
TRBV10-2	TRBJ2-5	.	.	CASSRGGPQETQYF	TGCGCCAGCAGTAGGGGGGGGCCCCAAGAGACCCAGTACTTC
TRBV28	TRBJ1-2	.	.	CASTQAGGGYGYTF	TGTGCCAGCACCCAGGCCGGGGGTGGATATGGCTACACCTTC
TRBV5-6	TRBJ1-5	.	.	CASSIGRNQPQHF	TGTGCCAGCAGTATCGGGCGGAATCAGCCCCAGCATTTT
TRBV11-3	TRBJ1-5	.	.	CASSLDRVFNQPQHF	TGTGCCAGCAGCTTAGACAGAGTTTTCAATCAGCCCCAGCATTTT
TRBV28	TRBJ2-1	.	once	CASNQNNEQFF	TGTGCCAGCAACCAGAACAATGAGCAGTTCTTC
TRBV9	TRBJ1-1	TRBD1	once	CASSVEIGGETEAFF	TGTGCCAGCAGCGTAGAGATAGGGGGCGAGACTGAAGCTTTCTTT
TRBV11-1	TRBJ2-5	TRBD2	.	CASSLRLAEKETQYF	TGTGCCAGCAGCTTAAGGCTAGCGGAGAAAGAGACCCAGTACTTC
TRBV18	TRBJ1-2	.	.	CASSQPGVGYGYTF	TGTGCCAGCTCACAGCCCGGGGTAGGCTATGGCTACACCTTC
TRBV19	TRBJ1-4	.	.	CASRDNEKLFF	TGTGCCAGTAGGGATAATGAAAAACTGTTTTTT
TRBV4-1	TRBJ2-5	TRBD1	.	CASSQTRTGKETQYF	TGCGCCAGCAGCCAAACCCGGACAGGAAAGGAGACCCAGTACTTC
TRBV5-1	TRBJ2-7	.	once	CASSLEGYEQYF	TGCGCCAGCAGCTTGGAAGGGTACGAGCAGTACTTC
TRBV10-3	TRBJ2-5	.	.	CAISERGETQYF	TGTGCCATCAGTGAGCGGGGAGAGACCCAGTACTTC
TRBV4-1	TRBJ2-2	TRBD1	once	CASSQDGQGANTGELFF	TGCGCCAGCAGCCAAGATGGGCAGGGGGCAAACACCGGGGAGCTGTTTTTT
TRBV19	TRBJ1-2	.	.	CASARGINYGYTF	TGTGCCAGTGCCCGGGGCATAAACTATGGCTACACCTTC
TRBV27	TRBJ2-7	TRBD2	.	CASSWTSGSEQYF	TGTGCCAGCAGTTGGACTAGCGGGAGCGAGCAGTACTTC